The 2 T cell receptor beta chains reported below all come from one sample, sequenced in a study of blood T cell repertoires in COVID-19. The table came from immunoSEQ multiplex PCR; TCRdb's copy has only in-frame clones and leaves some out. Of about 78,000 clones in the sample, 86% were seen once. The sample taken for sequencing was peripheral blood. Source of these receptors: a man aged 45-60 years with active or convalescent COVID-19.

This sequence joins TRBV5-1 and TRBJ1-4; the match to TRBD1 covers 8 bases. CDR1 is SGHRS, CDR2 YFSETQ, per germline. The CDR3 runs 14 residues. V gave up 4 bases and J gave up 3 bases; unmatched junction bases: 2. The DNA of the CDR3 is TGCGCCAGCAGCCTGGACAGGGCTAATGAAAAACTGTTTTTT. This sequence encodes CASSLDRANEKLFF.

This clone was seen many times. The sample carries other DNA sequences with the same CDR3. This chain joins TRBV3-1 (or the pseudogene TRBV3-2) and TRBJ1-5, with 7 bases identical to TRBD1. The J segment lost 4 bases and the V segment lost 5 bases, leaving 5 bases of the junction unmatched. There are 14 residues in the CDR3. CDR1 and CDR2 from the germline V gene are LGHDT and YNNKEL (reference sequence). The CDR3: CASSTGDSNQPQHF. The CDR3 DNA is TGTGCCAGCAGCACAGGGGACAGTAATCAGCCCCAGCATTTT.